What follows describes a single T cell receptor (beta chain). Its specificity is unknown. Donors were ostensibly healthy at sampling, although undocumented immune exposures were probable. Vbeta (60) and Jbeta (13) primers were used in the PCR. TCRdb keeps only in-frame clones here, not all; method: immunoSEQ multiplex PCR. This sample carries some 150,000 clones, 70% to 80% of them seen once, and the ten largest clones take around 9.8%. This sample is part of a study of cytomegalovirus exposure and HLA in healthy donors. General study points: CMV antigen specificity was confirmed in vitro for a few CMV-associated chains. Prediction of most subjects' HLA-A and HLA-B alleles by TCR beta sequences was reportedly accurate. HLA restriction was apparent for most CMV-associated TCR beta chains in a later analysis.

The length of the CDR3 is 15 residues. V lost 3 bases to trimming and J lost 2 bases; unmatched junction nucleotides: 5. In germline, CDR1 is LNHNV, CDR2 YYDKDF (reference sequence). Material for sequencing was PBMCs. The clonotype originates from a man younger than 35 in good health and CMV-seropositive. This rearrangement joins TRBV15 to TRBJ2-7; 9 positions match TRBD1. The CDR3, as DNA: TGTGCCACCAGCAGGGCCGGGACAGGGACCTACGAGCAGTACTTC. Translation gives CATSRAGTGTYEQYF.